This entry lists 9 T cell receptor beta chains sequenced from one sample in a study of response to subunit inactivated influenza vaccine. TCRdb reprocessed the RT-PCR reads with MiXCR, giving one entry per CDR3 protein. This table has a few hundred thousand distinct CDR3 sequences, around a fifth appearing once. The specimen comprised PBMCs from blood, sampled roughly 20 months after vaccination. The receptors derive from a man in his fifties or sixties who received an inactivated influenza vaccine.

This clonotype was counted between two and nine times. The chain employs TRBV20-1 and TRBJ2-3, with 7 bases identical to TRBD2. Germline assignment: CDR1 DFQATT and CDR2 SNEGSKA (reference sequence). J was trimmed by 2 bases and V by 0 bases; bases with no gene match: 5. The CDR3 has 15 residues. CDR3 DNA sequence: TGCAGTGCTAGAGATACAGCGGGGAACACAGATACGCAGTATTTT. As protein: CSARDTAGNTDTQYF.

This clonotype was observed a few times. This chain links TRBV27 with TRBJ1-5; D unresolved. Trimming removed 3 bases from V and 4 bases from J, with 10 bases in between. The CDR3 runs to 14 residues. Germline V gene data show CDR1 as MNHEY and CDR2 as SMNVEV (reference sequence). CDR3 region: CASSFAGLNQPQHF. The CDR3 region has the DNA TGTGCCAGCAGTTTTGCTGGGTTGAATCAGCCCCAGCATTTT.

This clonotype was picked up one time. Compared with germline, one end of the junction differs, possibly owing to a read error. The chain joins TRBV4-3 to TRBJ2-2, with 8 bases that match TRBD2. The CDR3 totals 18 residues. Germline CDR1 is LGHNA and CDR2 is YSLEER. The DNA for the CDR3 is TGCGCCAGCAGCCAAGATCCTGGTAGCGGGGCGAACACTGGGGAGCTGTTTTTT. Translated, it gives CASSQDPGSGANTGELFF.

The chain's CDR3 is CASSPRQATNEKLFF. The DNA for the CDR3 is TGCGCCAGCAGCCCGAGACAAGCAACTAATGAAAAACTGTTTTTT. The V and J genes are TRBV5-1 and TRBJ1-4; D remains unclear. This CDR3 comprises 15 residues. Germline values: CDR1 SGHRS, CDR2 YFSETQ. V was clipped by 4 bases and J by 0 bases, with 10 bases between them.

The gene calls are TRBV5-5 and TRBJ1-5; D is uncertain. Per germline, CDR1 SGHKS and CDR2 YYEKEE (reference sequence). V was trimmed by 0 bases and J by 5 bases, leaving 9 bases between them. The CDR3 length is 14 residues. The chain's CDR3 is CASSLVDGYQPQHF. CDR3 sequence (DNA): TGTGCCAGCAGCTTGGTGGACGGCTATCAGCCCCAGCATTTT.

This clonotype has only a few counts. The chain links TRBV7-9 to TRBJ2-4; possibly TRBD2 for D (6 bases). Germline V lookup: CDR1 SEHNR, CDR2 FQNEAQ (reference sequence). V was clipped by 0 bases and J by 6 bases, with 9 bases between them. The CDR3 sequence is 14 residues long. Here the CDR3 reads CASSLAGGRNIQYF. The CDR3 DNA follows: TGTGCCAGCAGCTTAGCGGGGGGACGAAACATTCAGTACTTC.

This clonotype was picked up a small number of times. The rearrangement links TRBV29-1 to TRBJ1-2; D unresolved. Trimming shortened V by 7 bases and J by 4 bases, and 16 bases separated the two germline ends. Germline assignment: CDR1 SQVTM and CDR2 ANQGSEA. The CDR3 runs to 13 residues. CDR3 residues: CSAVLIGGYGYTF. The DNA for the CDR3 is TGCAGCGCGGTTTTGATCGGTGGCTATGGCTACACCTTC. Supplemented by reference TRBV29-1 and TRBJ1-2, the full variable domain reads SAVISQKPSRDICQRGTSLTIQCQVDSQVTMMFWYRQQPGQSLTLIATANQGSEATYESGFVIDKFPISRPNLTFSTLTVSNMSPEDSSIYLCSAVLIGGYGYTFGSGTRLTVV.

This clonotype has only a few counts. The chain's CDR3 is CASSLDTANTEAFF. The CDR3 DNA is TGTGCCAGCAGCTTAGACACAGCGAACACTGAAGCTTTCTTT. This chain connects TRBV11-2 to TRBJ1-1, with D unresolved. Per germline, CDR1 SGHAT and CDR2 FQNNGV. Trimming pared 0 bases from V and 1 base from J, leaving 6 bases between. This CDR3 is 14 amino acids long.

CDR3 residues: CASSQSNGGSEQYF. The CDR3 DNA reads as TGCGCCAGCAGCCAATCTAACGGCGGGAGCGAGCAGTACTTC. The chain joins TRBV4-3 to TRBJ2-7; 7 nucleotides line up with TRBD2. Germline-derived CDR1 and CDR2 are LGHNA and YSLEER. V lost 2 bases to trimming and J lost 6 bases; unmatched junction nucleotides: 7. The CDR3 contains 14 residues.